This T cell receptor (beta chain) was identified in a study of early T cells in non-severe SARS-CoV-2 infection. Background on the study: Bulk RNA isolated from unsorted whole blood underwent sequencing; chains were not paired.

The CDR3 extends over 13 amino acids. Germline assignment: CDR1 LGHNA and CDR2 YNFKEQ. Trimming stripped 0 bases from V and 6 bases from J, with 8 bases between. The protocol attached unique molecular identifiers to individual cDNA molecules. TCRdb recomputed calls from the 5' RACE reads with MiXCR, one row per CDR3 protein. Of tens of thousands of distinct CDR3 sequences in the sample, approximately 6.1% were seen once. This clonotype was detected many times. The V gene is TRBV4-2, the J gene TRBJ1-1, with a weak D call TRBD1 (5 bases). The sequence was collected from an adult who was a healthcare worker with PCR-confirmed SARS-CoV-2 infection or an uninfected control (not recorded which). What was sequenced was whole blood. This chain's CDR3 is CASSQERGSEAFF. CDR3 in DNA: TGTGCCAGCAGCCAAGAGAGGGGATCTGAAGCTTTCTTT.